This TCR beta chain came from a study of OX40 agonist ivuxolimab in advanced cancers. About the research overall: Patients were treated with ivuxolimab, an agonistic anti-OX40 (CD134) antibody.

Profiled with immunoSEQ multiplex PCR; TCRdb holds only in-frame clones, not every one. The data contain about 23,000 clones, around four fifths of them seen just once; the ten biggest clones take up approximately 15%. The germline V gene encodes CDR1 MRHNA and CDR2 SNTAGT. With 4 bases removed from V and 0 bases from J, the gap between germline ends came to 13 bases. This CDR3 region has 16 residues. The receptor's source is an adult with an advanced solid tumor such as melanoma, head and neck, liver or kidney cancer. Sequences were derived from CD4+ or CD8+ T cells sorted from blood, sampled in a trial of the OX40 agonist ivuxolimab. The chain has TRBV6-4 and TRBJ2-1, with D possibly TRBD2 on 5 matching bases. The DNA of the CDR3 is TGTGCCAGCAGTGGAACGAGCGGTAGCTCCTACAATGAGCAGTTCTTC. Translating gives CASSGTSGSSYNEQFF.